In its sample, the clone carrying this T cell receptor (beta chain) was seen many times. Antigen specificity is unknown. Germline CDR1 KGHSY, CDR2 FQNENV. The CDR3 loop spans 14 amino acids. J gave up 3 bases and V 4 bases, and 5 bases lay outside the gene matches. TCRdb re-analyzed the PCR reads through MiXCR. The sample gives about 20,000 clones, 15% to 20% of which show up once; 27% is in the top ten. This sample stems from a study of metastatic and nonmetastatic thyroid tumors. None of the patients had undergone any treatment ahead of thyroid surgery. Overall study findings and caveats: Within blood and tumor, benign nodules reportedly had significantly lower TCR beta diversity than malignant thyroid tumors did.

The TCR sequence derives from a female donor with papillary thyroid cancer or a benign thyroid nodule (not recorded which). Some clones in this sample may be carry-over from other donors' samples. Material for sequencing was blood. The chain combines TRBV16 with TRBJ1-1; 7 bases map to TRBD1. CDR3 sequence reads: CASSRRQGHTEAFF. Written as DNA, the CDR3 is TGTGCCAGCAGCCGGAGACAGGGCCACACTGAAGCTTTCTTT.